The 19 T cell receptor beta chains reported below all come from one sample, sequenced in a study of T cells in Graves' hyperthyroidism and ophthalmopathy. Amplification of TCR beta CDR3 regions was performed using RNA transcripts as template. First-round RT-PCR targeting the TCR CDR3 was performed with the HTBI primer set. TCRdb re-derived calls from the multiplex PCR reads in MiXCR, one entry per CDR3 protein. This table has 550,000 to 700,000 distinct CDR3 sequences, around 46% appearing once. Sequencing was performed on peripheral blood or thyroid tissue (not recorded which). The receptors derive from an adult woman with Graves' disease, either hyperthyroidism or ophthalmopathy (not recorded which).

In its sample, this clonotype was seen many times. This chain links TRBV7-8 with TRBJ2-7; D is perhaps TRBD2 (6 bases). With 5 bases removed from V and 2 bases from J, the gap between germline ends came to 19 bases. The CDR3 runs to 16 residues. CDR1 SGHVS and CDR2 FQNEAQ come from the germline V gene. This chain's CDR3 is CASSPGGTTGAYEQYF. Written as DNA, the CDR3 is TGTGCCAGCAGCCCCGGTGGGACCACGGGGGCCTACGAGCAGTACTTC.

This clonotype was picked up one time. The rearrangement links TRBV29-1 to TRBJ1-2; no definite D call. Germline V gene sequence: CDR1 SQVTM, CDR2 ANQGSEA. Trimming left V 8 bases short and J 7 bases short, with 17 bases between. The CDR3 runs to 12 residues. CDR3 loop: CSLLGPVTGYTF. In nucleotides, the CDR3 is TGCAGCTTACTGGGTCCCGTGACTGGCTACACCTTC.

The V and J genes are TRBV20-1 and TRBJ2-5; TRBD1 is a possible D gene (5 bases). V lost 3 bases and J lost 9, with 14 bases in between. The germline gives CDR1 DFQATT, CDR2 SNEGSKA (reference sequence). The CDR3 length is 12 residues. The CDR3 DNA is TGCAGTGCTAGGGCAGGGAATCAGCCCCAGTACTTC. Translating it yields CSARAGNQPQYF.

This clonotype occurred many times. V usage is TRBV29-1 and J usage is TRBJ2-2; D is possibly TRBD1 or TRBD2 (5 bases each). Germline assignment: CDR1 SQVTM and CDR2 ANQGSEA. This CDR3 region has 13 residues. With 7 bases removed from V and 3 bases from J, the gap between germline ends came to 12 bases. The chain's CDR3 is CSARDLYTGELFF. CDR3 in DNA: TGCAGCGCCCGGGACCTCTACACCGGGGAGCTGTTTTTT.

Here the CDR3 DNA reads TGCAGTGCTAGGTCCGGGACAGGGACGTCCTACGAGCAGTACTTC. Its protein product is CSARSGTGTSYEQYF. V usage is TRBV20-1 and J usage is TRBJ2-7, with 9 bases matching TRBD1. The CDR3 loop spans 15 amino acids. Per the germline V gene, CDR1 is DFQATT and CDR2 is SNEGSKA (reference sequence). After removal of 3 bases from V and 1 base from J, the junction contained 7 bases not matched to a gene.

This chain links TRBV7-9 with TRBJ2-7; no definite D call. The CDR3 totals 14 residues. Germline CDR1 and CDR2: SEHNR and FQNEAQ (reference sequence). V gave up 5 bases and J gave up 1 base, with 12 bases separating them. CDR3 bases: TGTGCCAGCAGCACGCACAGTCGATCCTACGAGCAGTACTTC. Protein sequence: CASSTHSRSYEQYF.

The rearrangement joins TRBV14 to TRBJ2-7; TRBD1 might be the D (5 bases). Trimming stripped 0 bases from V and 4 bases from J, with 10 bases between. This CDR3 has 14 amino acids. Per the germline V gene, CDR1 is SGHDN and CDR2 is FVKESK. The CDR3 loop reads CASSQEGREYEQYF. The CDR3 DNA follows: TGTGCCAGCAGCCAAGAAGGCAGGGAATACGAGCAGTACTTC.

This clonotype was counted many times. The V call is TRBV7-2, the J call TRBJ2-7, with 7 bases lining up with TRBD2. There are 15 residues in the CDR3. Germline V gives CDR1 SGHTA, CDR2 FQGNSA. Trimming cost V 2 bases and J 4 bases; bases outside gene matches: 8. The CDR3 DNA reads as TGTGCCAGCAGCTTAAACGAGGGAGGGCCATACGAGCAGTACTTC. This translates into CASSLNEGGPYEQYF.

The table lists this clonotype with a few counts. V and J are TRBV28 and TRBJ2-5; no reliable D call. Germline V lookup: CDR1 MDHEN, CDR2 SYDVKM. The CDR3 has 12 amino acids. Trimming took 7 bases from V and 2 from J, leaving 8 bases between them. The CDR3 region has the DNA TGTGCCAGCACTTACAGACAAGAGACCCAGTACTTC. Protein product: CASTYRQETQYF.

The V and J genes are TRBV9 and TRBJ2-6; perhaps D is TRBD1 or TRBD2 (5 bases each). Trimming pared 5 bases from V and 0 bases from J, leaving 12 bases between. CDR3 length: 16 amino acids. Germline V gives CDR1 SGDLS, CDR2 YYNGEE. CDR3 in amino acids: CASSFPGGSGANVLTF. The CDR3 DNA is TGTGCCAGCAGTTTTCCTGGGGGCTCTGGGGCCAACGTCCTGACTTTC.

Comments on this clonotype: Germline is not matched at one junction end, which may reflect a read error. V and J are TRBV11-2 and TRBJ2-7; D possibly uses TRBD1 or TRBD2 (6 bases each). There are 9 residues in the CDR3. Germline CDR1 SGHAT, CDR2 FQNNGV. CDR3 DNA: TGTGCCAGCAGCCGGGGGCTTGTCTTC. Protein: CASSRGLVF. Drawing the rest from reference TRBV11-2 and TRBJ2-7, the complete variable domain is EAGVAQSPRYKIIEKRQSVAFWCNPISGHATLYWYQQILGQGPKLLIQFQNNGVVDDSQLPKDRFSAERLKGVDSTLKIQPAKLEDSAVYLCASSRGLVFGPGTRLTVT.

This chain joins TRBV19 and TRBJ1-2; possible D gene TRBD1, 5 bases. The CDR3 loop spans 15 amino acids. V was clipped by 4 bases and J by 8 bases, with 20 bases between them. In germline, CDR1 is LNHDA, CDR2 SQIVND (reference sequence). The CDR3 DNA is TGTGCCAGTAGTAGATGGCGACAGCTCTTGGAGGGCTACACCTTC. Amino acid sequence: CASSRWRQLLEGYTF.

V is TRBV20-1 and J is TRBJ1-5; perhaps TRBD1 as D (5 bases). CDR3 length: 14 amino acids. V was cut by 1 base and J by 6 bases, with 13 bases left in between. The germline V gene has CDR1 DFQATT and CDR2 SNEGSKA (reference sequence). Here the CDR3 reads CSARGYAGFQPQHF. The CDR3 DNA follows: TGCAGTGCTAGAGGTTATGCAGGGTTTCAGCCCCAGCATTTT.

The chain links TRBV2 to TRBJ2-1; tentatively, D is TRBD2 (6 bases). CDR1 and CDR2 from the germline V gene are SNHLY and FYNNEI. Trimming removed 9 bases from V and 4 bases from J, with 16 bases in between. This CDR3 contains 14 residues. The CDR3 DNA reads TGTGCCAGGGGAGGAGTTGGGGTATACAATGAGCAGTTCTTC. Protein: CARGGVGVYNEQFF.

This clonotype occurred many times. This chain links TRBV7-8 with TRBJ2-7; D ambiguous. The CDR3 contains 15 residues. Trimming cost V 6 bases and J 2 bases, with 17 bases left between them. Germline CDR1 is SGHVS and CDR2 is FQNEAQ. The CDR3 sequence is CASSPIKGTTYEQYF. The CDR3 DNA reads TGTGCCAGCAGTCCTATTAAGGGAACCACCTACGAGCAGTACTTC.

The chain employs TRBV2 and TRBJ2-5; D perhaps matches TRBD1 (5 bases). The V and J ends lost 2 bases and 4 bases respectively, with 11 bases between them. Germline V gives CDR1 SNHLY, CDR2 FYNNEI. This CDR3 is built from 14 residues. The CDR3 loop reads CASSESSQGETQYF. CDR3 in DNA: TGTGCCAGCAGTGAATCCTCCCAGGGAGAGACCCAGTACTTC. Combining the CDR3 with reference TRBV2 and TRBJ2-5 gives the whole variable domain EPEVTQTPSHQVTQMGQEVILRCVPISNHLYFYWYRQILGQKVEFLVSFYNNEISEKSEIFDDQFSVERPDGSNFTLKIRSTKLEDSAMYFCASSESSQGETQYFGPGTRLLVL.

At least ten counts were recorded for this clonotype. The chain recombines TRBV19 with TRBJ2-5, with TRBD2 matching over 9 bases. Losses at the gene ends were 6 bases for V and 5 bases for J; bases not matched to a gene: 16. CDR3 length: 17 residues. Germline CDR1 and CDR2: LNHDA and SQIVND (reference sequence). This chain's CDR3 is CASSLRPGTSFPETQYF. The CDR3 nucleotides read TGTGCCAGTAGCCTTCGCCCCGGGACTAGCTTCCCCGAGACCCAGTACTTC.

This clonotype was found a few times. The chain combines TRBV5-1 with TRBJ1-2; D perhaps matches TRBD1 (5 bases). Germline V lookup: CDR1 SGHRS, CDR2 YFSETQ. CDR3 length equals 14 residues. V was clipped by 0 bases and J by 4 bases, with 10 bases between them. The chain's CDR3 is CASSLEGRSYGYTF. The DNA of the CDR3 is TGCGCCAGCAGCTTGGAGGGACGGTCCTATGGCTACACCTTC.

This clonotype occurred many times. V usage is TRBV7-3 and J usage is TRBJ1-1; TRBD1 matches 8 bases. Germline V gives CDR1 SGHTA, CDR2 FQGTGA. This CDR3 comprises 13 residues. Trimming at V came to 2 bases and at J to 6 bases, leaving 2 bases not matched to a gene. The DNA of the CDR3 is TGTGCCAGCAGCTTACCGGGACAGGCTGAAGCTTTCTTT. Translation gives CASSLPGQAEAFF.